These 17 T cell receptor beta chains share one sample of origin, sequenced in a study of tumor and adjacent non-tumor tissue in lung cancer. The template was RNA from unsorted bulk tissue. A modified ARM-PCR protocol with three rounds of nested PCR amplified TCRbeta. TCRdb passed the multiplex PCR reads through MiXCR, listing each CDR3 protein once. The data hold 60,000 to 95,000 distinct CDR3 sequences, with more than 60% observed a single time. What was sequenced was lung tumor tissue. These receptors all come from a woman between 45 and 65 years old with non-small cell lung cancer.

This clonotype has a count of ten or more. This sequence joins TRBV10-2 and TRBJ2-7, with 12 bases fitting TRBD1. Germline CDR1 WSHSY, CDR2 SAAADI. The CDR3 extends over 15 amino acids. Unmatched junction bases numbered 6, after V lost 3 bases and J lost 6 bases. CDR3 bases: TGCGCCAGCAGTGAAGCCGGGACAGGGGGCTCCGAGCAGTACTTC. Its translation: CASSEAGTGGSEQYF.

This chain uses TRBV12-5 with TRBJ2-3; tentative D call: TRBD2 (6 bases). Germline V gene lookup returns CDR1 LGHNT and CDR2 FRNRAP. Trimming stripped 6 bases from V and 14 bases from J, with 21 bases between. The CDR3 has 13 amino acids. The CDR3: CASGDGSIDTRYF. CDR3 sequence (DNA): TGTGCTAGTGGCGACGGGAGTATCGATACACGGTATTTT.

Of note for this clonotype: In this CDR3 the conserved last residue, phenylalanine or tryptophan, is missing, so a read error is likely. V is TRBV4-1 and J is TRBJ1-6; 7 bases are shared with TRBD1. V lost 3 bases and J lost 1; bases outside the gene matches: 12. CDR1 is MGHRA, CDR2 YSYEKL, per germline. The CDR3 runs to 19 residues. The CDR3 DNA reads as TGCGCCAGCAGCCACAGAAAACCGGGACAGAGTTCCTATAATTCACCCCTCCACCTT. Protein: CASSHRKPGQSSYNSPLHL.

This clonotype was observed once. No conserved phenylalanine or tryptophan ends this CDR3, so it is likely a read error. The J gene is TRBJ1-1, the V gene TRBV29-1; 8 bases align to TRBD1. Germline V CDR1 and CDR2: SQVTM, ANQGSEA. The CDR3 length is 14 residues. CDR3 in DNA: TGCAGCGTTGGGGAGGGACAGGACAACACCGAAGCTTTCTTA. It specifies CSVGEGQDNTEAFL.

A note on this clonotype: The junction differs from germline at one of its ends, possibly a read error. The chain links TRBV12-3 or TRBV12-4 to TRBJ2-5, with D tentatively TRBD2 (7 bases). This CDR3 is built from 12 residues. In nucleotides, the CDR3 is TGTGCCTACAGTTGGGGGCGGGAGATCCAGTACTTC. It yields the protein CAYSWGREIQYF.

The V and J genes are TRBV11-2 and TRBJ2-3, with D possibly matching TRBD2 (5 bases). V lost 1 base to trimming and J lost 7 bases, with 15 bases between them. This CDR3 region has 15 residues. Germline assignment: CDR1 SGHAT and CDR2 FQNNGV. CDR3 nucleotide sequence: TGTGCCAGCAGCTTAGGACTCCCGGGGAACCATACGCAGTATTTT. Amino acids: CASSLGLPGNHTQYF. Looking up the rest from reference TRBV11-2 and TRBJ2-3 gives the full variable domain: EAGVAQSPRYKIIEKRQSVAFWCNPISGHATLYWYQQILGQGPKLLIQFQNNGVVDDSQLPKDRFSAERLKGVDSTLKIQPAKLEDSAVYLCASSLGLPGNHTQYFGPGTRLTVL.

This clonotype appeared a single time. The CDR3 does not close with the conserved phenylalanine or tryptophan, likely indicating a read error. The V and J genes are TRBV6-2 or TRBV6-3 and TRBJ2-5, with D maybe TRBD2 (6 bases). The CDR3 has 13 residues. Germline V gives CDR1 MNHEY, CDR2 SVGEGT. The V end was cut by 9 bases, the J end by 0 bases, with 11 bases between. The CDR3 here is CASNPGDQETQYL. DNA for the CDR3: TGTGCCAGTAACCCGGGAGACCAAGAGACCCAGTACCTT.

This clonotype was observed a few times. The junction shows a germline mismatch at one end, possibly a read error. This chain joins TRBV28 and TRBJ2-1; 16 nucleotides match TRBD2. Germline loops: CDR1 MDHEN, CDR2 SYDVKM. The CDR3 covers 18 residues. This chain's CDR3 is CASSYTGTGTSGREEQFF. CDR3 sequence (DNA): TGTGCCAGCAGTTACACAGGAACCGGGACTAGCGGGAGGGAGGAGCAGTTCTTT.

Concerning this clonotype itself: At one boundary the junction diverges from the germline segment, which might be a read error. V usage is TRBV20-1 and J usage is TRBJ2-3, with no clear D. Germline V gene sequence: CDR1 DFQATT, CDR2 SNEGSKA (reference sequence). This CDR3 region has 12 residues. The CDR3 loop reads CSASRVIDTRYF. The CDR3 DNA follows: TGCAGTGCTTCGAGAGTGATAGATACGCGGTATTTT.

V is TRBV11-1 and J is TRBJ2-1; 7 bases are shared with TRBD1. CDR3 length equals 14 residues. V dropped 2 bases and J dropped 15; count of bases not matched to a gene: 13. CDR1 SGHAT and CDR2 FQDESV come from the germline V gene (reference sequence). The CDR3 spells CASSLRGGRHEWFF. The CDR3 DNA follows: TGTGCCAGCAGCTTAAGAGGGGGCCGGCATGAGTGGTTCTTC. The complete variable domain, with remaining parts taken from reference TRBV11-1 and TRBJ2-1, reads EAEVAQSPRYKITEKSQAVAFWCDPISGHATLYWYRQILGQGPELLVQFQDESVVDDSQLPKDRFSAERLKGVDSTLKIQPAELGDSAMYLCASSLRGGRHEWFFGPGTRLTVL.

As regards this clonotype: A single base separates this from a much larger clone, so it may be a read error. The chain links TRBV24-1 to TRBJ2-1, with D perhaps matching TRBD1 (6 bases). The CDR3 runs to 17 residues. The germline V and J ends were trimmed by 6 bases and 3 bases, with 20 bases remaining between them. Germline V CDR1 and CDR2: KGHDR, SFDVKD. The CDR3 sequence: CATSLKGAQGLYNEQFF. The CDR3 DNA reads TGTGCCACCAGTTTAAAGGGTGCACAGGGTCTCTACAATGAGCAGTTCTTC.

On this clonotype itself: A junction boundary mismatches the germline segment, possibly from a read error. The rearrangement links TRBV6-5 to TRBJ2-3; tentative D call: TRBD2 (6 bases). The CDR3 covers 12 residues. CDR1 and CDR2 from the germline V gene are MNHEY and SVGAGI. CDR3 DNA: TGTGTCAGCGGGTTTAGCACAGATATGCAGTATTTT. This encodes CVSGFSTDMQYF.

To note about this clonotype: Likely a read error: the CDR3 ends without its conserved phenylalanine or tryptophan. The chain has TRBV4-1 and TRBJ1-5; weak D call: TRBD1 (5 bases). The CDR3 sequence is 17 residues long. Looked up from germline, CDR1 is MGHRA and CDR2 is YSYEKL. CDR3 nucleotides: TGCGCCGGCAGCCAAGATATTCCACCCAGGGTACTTCAGCCCCAGCATCTT. It specifies CAGSQDIPPRVLQPQHL.

This chain joins TRBV29-1 and TRBJ2-7; the D gene is possibly TRBD1 (6 bases). In germline, CDR1 is SQVTM, CDR2 ANQGSEA. This CDR3 has 11 amino acids. Here the CDR3 reads CRVAGRGRQYF. CDR3 in DNA: TGCAGGGTCGCCGGAAGGGGGAGGCAGTACTTC.

As for this clonotype: A junction boundary mismatches the germline segment, possibly from a read error. The rearrangement joins TRBV29-1 to TRBJ2-5; TRBD2 agrees at 8 bases. The CDR3 covers 19 residues. Germline assignment: CDR1 SQVTM and CDR2 ANQGSEA. CDR3 nucleotide sequence: TGCACCGTTGATGGCAGTCGGGAGGGAGAAAAGGCGACCCAAGAGACCCAATACTTC. This encodes CTVDGSREGEKATQETQYF.

The gene calls are TRBV18 and TRBJ2-5; no reliable D call. Trimming took off 5 bases at V and 5 bases at J, with 6 bases between the two ends. CDR3 length equals 11 residues. CDR1 KGHSH and CDR2 LQKENI come from the germline V gene. The CDR3 nucleotides are TGTGCCAGCTCATCCGTGGAGACCCAGTACTTC. Translated, it gives CASSSVETQYF.

Worth noting for this clonotype: The junction departs from germline at one end; a sequencing error may be responsible. The V call is TRBV12-3 or TRBV12-4, the J call TRBJ1-1, with D possibly being TRBD1 (5 bases). This CDR3 has 15 residues. CDR3 in amino acids: CASTLGGEMNIEAFF. CDR3 nucleotide sequence: TGTGCCAGCACCTTGGGGGGGGAGATGAACATTGAAGCTTTCTTT.